This TCR beta chain appears in the sequencing data of a study of cytomegalovirus exposure and HLA in healthy donors. Study-wide background: The roughly 120 million unique TCR beta sequences, from roughly 170 million T cells, were found by an earlier analysis. Study-wide findings and caveats: In a later analysis, an Asian-associated ancestry cluster reportedly showed fewer N-insertions than the roughly 690-donor mean. As a later analysis revealed, the rate of TCR association differed by HLA locus, with DRB1 most and HLA-C fewest. Reports described diagnosis of cytomegalovirus status by the classifier as highly specific and sensitive.

PCR was performed using 60 Vbeta and 13 Jbeta primers. Sequencing used immunoSEQ multiplex PCR; TCRdb keeps in-frame clones, though not all of them. The sample holds approximately 100,000 clones, more than 60% seen once. Deletions cut 8 bases from V and 0 bases from J, with 10 bases between. The CDR3 is made up of 13 amino acids. Germline assignment: CDR1 MDHEN and CDR2 SYDVKM. This clone was seen a few times. Its antigen is still unknown. The TCR originated in a woman aged 45-65 years in good health and CMV-seropositive. The chain is built from TRBV28 and TRBJ1-1; D call uncertain. Input material: PBMCs. The CDR3 reads CASRNSMNTEAFF. The CDR3 nucleotides read TGTGCCAGCCGAAACTCAATGAACACTGAAGCTTTCTTT.